Below are 21 T cell receptor beta chains sequenced from a single sample in a study of blood T cell repertoires in COVID-19. TCRdb's copy holds only in-frame clones and misses some; the assay was immunoSEQ multiplex PCR. Of 35,000 or so clones listed, 75% to 85% are singletons. The sample comprised peripheral blood. The origin of the receptors is a human donor in a cohort sampled during active or convalescent COVID-19. The donor label of this sample is uncertain.

DNA of the CDR3: TGTGCCTGGAGTTCCGGACTAGCGGGAGGGGGGGAGACCCAGTACTTC. It specifies CAWSSGLAGGGETQYF. J is TRBJ2-5 and V is TRBV30; 15 nucleotides align to TRBD2. CDR3 length equals 16 residues. Trimming removed 2 bases from V and 5 bases from J; junction bases left unmatched: 6. Germline assignment: CDR1 GTSNPN and CDR2 SVGIG (reference sequence).

The chain has TRBV10-2 and TRBJ2-1; 10 nucleotides agree with TRBD2. The CDR3 contains 16 residues. Germline CDR1 reads WSHSY; CDR2 reads SAAADI. V dropped 0 bases and J dropped 7; count of bases not matched to a gene: 6. The CDR3, as DNA: TGCGCCAGCAGTGAGTCCCGGGGTAGCGGGAGGAATGAGCAGTTCTTC. This sequence encodes CASSESRGSGRNEQFF.

The chain combines TRBV7-9 with TRBJ1-1; D unresolved. The germline gives CDR1 SEHNR, CDR2 FQNEAQ (reference sequence). Trimming cost V 4 bases and J 5 bases, with 5 bases left between them. This CDR3 spans 11 amino acids. The CDR3 loop reads CASSYLTEAFF. CDR3 coding DNA: TGTGCCAGCAGCTACCTAACTGAAGCTTTCTTT.

The chain uses TRBV19 and TRBJ1-5; D might be TRBD1 (5 bases). V lost 3 bases, J lost 5 bases, and 14 bases lay in between. The CDR3 is 15 residues long. Germline V lookup: CDR1 LNHDA, CDR2 SQIVND (reference sequence). The CDR3 DNA follows: TGTGCCAGTAGTATCGTGACAGCAGAGGATCAGCCCCAGCATTTT. Protein sequence: CASSIVTAEDQPQHF.

The chain joins TRBV19 to TRBJ2-1; perhaps TRBD1 as D (6 bases). The CDR3 has 12 amino acids. The V end was cut by 6 bases, the J end by 6 bases, with 9 bases between. Germline-derived CDR1 and CDR2 are LNHDA and SQIVND (reference sequence). This chain's CDR3 is CASRGTTNEQFF. The CDR3 DNA reads as TGTGCCAGTAGGGGGACAACCAATGAGCAGTTCTTC.

CDR3 loop: CASSSLRDRAKAFF. The CDR3 region has the DNA TGTGCCAGCAGCTCACTTCGGGACAGGGCGAAAGCTTTCTTT. The rearrangement joins TRBV11-3 to TRBJ1-1; 9 nucleotides line up with TRBD1. The CDR3 loop spans 14 amino acids. V lost 4 bases and J lost 9; bases outside the gene matches: 9. CDR1 is SGHNT, CDR2 YENEEA, per germline.

This chain uses TRBV6-6 with TRBJ1-1; tentatively, D is TRBD1 (5 bases). The CDR3 is 12 residues long. Trimming pared 7 bases from V and 5 bases from J, leaving 11 bases between. Germline V gives CDR1 MNHNY, CDR2 SVGAGI (reference sequence). The CDR3 DNA reads as TGTGCCAGCACCCGCCGGGGGACTGAAGCTTTCTTT. Residues: CASTRRGTEAFF.

V and J are TRBV19 and TRBJ2-5; a weak D match, TRBD1 (6 bases). V shed 1 base and J shed 7 bases, with 10 bases lying between them. The germline V gene has CDR1 LNHDA and CDR2 SQIVND (reference sequence). This CDR3 region has 13 residues. CDR3 nucleotides: TGTGCCAGTAGTATAGGCCAACAGGGGACCCAGTACTTC. It codes for CASSIGQQGTQYF.

This chain uses TRBV9 with TRBJ2-5; 10 bases align to TRBD2. Trimming took 4 bases from V and 4 from J; bases not matched to a gene: 7. The CDR3 runs 15 residues. Germline V lookup: CDR1 SGDLS, CDR2 YYNGEE. This CDR3 is CASSSRTSGTETQYF. As DNA, the CDR3 is TGTGCCAGCAGCTCCCGGACTAGCGGAACAGAGACCCAGTACTTC.

A note on this clone: In the same sample, other DNA sequences code for this CDR3. This rearrangement joins TRBV19 to TRBJ2-7, with D maybe TRBD1 (5 bases). The CDR3 is 13 residues long. Between the trimmed V and J ends, which lost 3 bases and 1 base, there was a span of 7 bases. Germline V gene data show CDR1 as LNHDA and CDR2 as SQIVND (reference sequence). Written as DNA, the CDR3 is TGTGCCAGTAGTATTACAGGTTCCTACGAGCAGTACTTC. It yields the protein CASSITGSYEQYF.

The V gene is TRBV19, the J gene TRBJ1-2; a weak D match, TRBD1 (5 bases). V dropped 3 bases and J dropped 8 bases, with 22 bases sitting between them. The CDR3 runs to 16 residues. CDR1 and CDR2 (germline): LNHDA, SQIVND (reference sequence). CDR3 residues: CASSIIRGRQLRGYTF. For the CDR3, the DNA is TGTGCCAGTAGTATCATTAGGGGAAGACAGCTGAGAGGCTACACCTTC.

The J gene is TRBJ1-1, the V gene TRBV29-1, with D possibly being TRBD1 (5 bases). Trimming cost V 6 bases and J 11 bases, with 25 bases left between them. There are 14 residues in the CDR3. Looked up from germline, CDR1 is SQVTM and CDR2 is ANQGSEA. CDR3 residues: CSVEYGIGGGGAFF. For the CDR3, the DNA is TGCAGCGTAGAATATGGGATCGGTGGGGGAGGTGCTTTCTTT.

The chain recombines TRBV27 with TRBJ1-2; D is perhaps TRBD1 (6 bases). CDR3 length: 14 amino acids. The V end lost 1 base, the J end lost 5 bases, and 11 bases lay between the germline ends. Germline values: CDR1 MNHEY, CDR2 SMNVEV (reference sequence). This CDR3 reads CASSLLTGSYGYTF. The CDR3 bases are TGTGCCAGCAGTTTATTAACAGGGTCTTATGGCTACACCTTC.

This clone was detected a few times. The chain has TRBV9 and TRBJ2-1, with 11 bases lining up with TRBD2. V shed 2 bases and J 8 bases; nucleotides not matched to a gene: 6. The CDR3 runs 15 residues. CDR1 SGDLS and CDR2 YYNGEE come from the germline V gene. The CDR3 reads CASSVSGRALDEQFF. Here the CDR3 DNA reads TGTGCCAGCAGCGTTAGCGGGAGGGCCTTGGATGAGCAGTTCTTC. The variable domain in full, with the rest retrieved from reference TRBV9 and TRBJ2-1, is DSGVTQTPKHLITATGQRVTLRCSPRSGDLSVYWYQQSLDQGLQFLIQYYNGEERAKGNILERFSAQQFPDLHSELNLSSLELGDSALYFCASSVSGRALDEQFFGPGTRLTVL.

The chain carries TRBV24-1 and TRBJ1-2; 7 bases align to TRBD1. Trimming took 9 bases from V and 0 from J; bases not matched to a gene: 9. There are 15 residues in the CDR3. The V gene's germline CDR1 is KGHDR and CDR2 SFDVKD. CDR3 loop: CATSTRQGANYGYTF. The CDR3 DNA reads as TGTGCCACCTCAACCCGACAGGGAGCTAACTATGGCTACACCTTC.

The chain uses TRBV28 and TRBJ1-2, with TRBD1 identical over 7 bases. With 3 bases clipped from V and 3 bases from J, the junction kept 1 base outside the gene matches. There are 13 residues in the CDR3. The germline gives CDR1 MDHEN, CDR2 SYDVKM. CDR3 nucleotide sequence: TGTGCCAGCAGTTTGGGACAGTACTATGGCTACACCTTC. Translation: CASSLGQYYGYTF.

V is TRBV27 and J is TRBJ1-4; 7 bases agree with TRBD1. Germline assignment: CDR1 MNHEY and CDR2 SMNVEV (reference sequence). The V segment lost 8 bases and the J segment 5 bases; nucleotides outside the gene matches: 8. The CDR3 is 14 amino acids. CDR3 loop: CASSNRDSNEKLFF. The DNA of the CDR3 is TGTGCCAGCTCCAACCGGGACAGCAATGAAAAACTGTTTTTT. Full variable domain (outside the CDR3, taken from reference TRBV27 and TRBJ1-4): EAQVTQNPRYLITVTGKKLTVTCSQNMNHEYMSWYRQDPGLGLRQIYYSMNVEVTDKGDVPEGYKVSRKEKRNFPLILESPSPNQTSLYFCASSNRDSNEKLFFGSGTQLSVL.

The chain combines TRBV6-5 with TRBJ2-5; D not resolved. V dropped 6 bases and J dropped 5 bases, with 7 bases sitting between them. The germline gives CDR1 MNHEY, CDR2 SVGAGI. The CDR3 covers 11 residues. The chain's CDR3 is CASRTYETQYF. The CDR3 DNA reads TGTGCCAGCAGAACTTATGAGACCCAGTACTTC.

The chain carries TRBV30 and TRBJ1-5; the D gene is possibly TRBD1 (6 bases). This CDR3 spans 13 amino acids. CDR1 is GTSNPN, CDR2 SVGIG, per germline (reference sequence). Trimming shortened V by 5 bases and J by 6 bases, and 14 bases separated the two germline ends. The CDR3 spells CAWRRGGVQPQHF. Written as DNA, the CDR3 is TGTGCCTGGCGACGGGGGGGCGTTCAGCCCCAGCATTTT.

The gene calls are TRBV12-3 or TRBV12-4 and TRBJ2-7; D remains ambiguous. V lost 4 bases to trimming and J lost 3 bases, with 7 bases between them. CDR3 size: 12 residues. The DNA of the CDR3 is TGTGCCAGCAGTTATCACAGCTACGAGCAGTACTTC. It specifies CASSYHSYEQYF.

The chain recombines TRBV5-5 with TRBJ2-1; D might be TRBD1 (5 bases). Germline loops: CDR1 SGHKS, CDR2 YYEKEE (reference sequence). Between the trimmed V and J ends, which lost 5 bases and 10 bases, there was a span of 22 bases. This CDR3 comprises 15 residues. This CDR3 reads CASSWSGPSVREQFF. The CDR3 coding sequence is TGTGCCAGCAGTTGGTCAGGGCCATCCGTCAGAGAGCAGTTCTTC.